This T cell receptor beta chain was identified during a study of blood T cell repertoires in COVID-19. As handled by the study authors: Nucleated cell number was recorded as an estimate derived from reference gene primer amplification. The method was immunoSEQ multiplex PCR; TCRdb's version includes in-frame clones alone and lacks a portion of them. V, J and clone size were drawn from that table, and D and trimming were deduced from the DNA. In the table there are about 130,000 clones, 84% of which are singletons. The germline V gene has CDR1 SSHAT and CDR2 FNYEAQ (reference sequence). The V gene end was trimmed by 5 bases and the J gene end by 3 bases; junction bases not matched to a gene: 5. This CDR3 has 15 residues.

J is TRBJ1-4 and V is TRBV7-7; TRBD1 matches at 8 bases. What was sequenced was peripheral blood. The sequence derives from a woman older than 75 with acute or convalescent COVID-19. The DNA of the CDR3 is TGTGCCAGCAGCCCGTACAGGGGGTCTAATGAAAAACTGTTTTTT. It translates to CASSPYRGSNEKLFF. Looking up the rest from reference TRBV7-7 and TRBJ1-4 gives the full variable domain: GAGVSQSPRYKVTKRGQDVTLRCDPISSHATLYWYQQALGQGPEFLTYFNYEAQPDKSGLPSDRFSAERPEGSISTLTIQRTEQRDSAMYRCASSPYRGSNEKLFFGSGTQLSVL.